Listed below are T cell receptor beta chains from one sample, sequenced in a study of T cell responses to AZD1222 COVID-19 vaccine. TCRdb's copy holds only in-frame clones and misses some; the assay was immunoSEQ multiplex PCR. The repertoire includes some 150,000 clones, 75% to 95% of them detected once, and approximately 3% sits in the top ten. The material sequenced was peripheral blood, taken 28 days after the second AZD1222 dose. The receptors come from an adult who received the AZD1222 COVID-19 vaccine. The conserved cysteine and the conserved F or W are not part of the CDR3 here.

TRBJ2-3,TRBV6-2/TRBV6-3,ASSYLSGRGSTDTQY
TRBJ2-7,TRBV2,ASSSEREMTYEQY
TRBJ2-7,TRBV6-5,ASSSPRGGNHEQY
TRBJ2-1,TRBV5-1,ASSFKWRASSYNEQF
TRBJ1-2,TRBV27,ASSLTGAIYGYT
TRBJ2-7,TRBV7-8,ASSPSPGQTYEQY
TRBJ2-1,TRBV5-1,ASSRATSGNYNEQF
TRBJ1-1,TRBV12-3/TRBV12-4,ASSKGSGAF
TRBJ2-2,TRBV20-1,SARSNRELF
TRBJ2-7,TRBV11-2,ASSSGQGLSYEQY
TRBJ1-5,TRBV6-2/TRBV6-3,ASSAPGGRNQPQH